The T cell receptor (beta chain) under discussion was sequenced for a study of T cell repertoires in cytomegalovirus infection. This clonotype was recorded at least ten times. This CDR3 contains 13 residues. Germline V gene data show CDR1 as SGHTA and CDR2 as FQGNSA. V was cut by 4 bases and J by 8 bases, with 15 bases left in between. One entry per CDR3 protein results from TCRdb running MiXCR on the reads. The top ten clones hold 12% to 15% of a sample with around 450,000 distinct CDR3 sequences, 25% to 40% of them seen once. The material sequenced was PBMCs. The source of this sequence is a human donor in good health (CMV status not recorded). Some clones in this sample may be carry-over from other donors' samples. This chain uses TRBV7-2 with TRBJ2-7; D is undetermined. The CDR3 DNA follows: TGTGCCAGCAGCTCGGGTTCACTCGGGCAGCAGTACTTC. Translating it yields CASSSGSLGQQYF.